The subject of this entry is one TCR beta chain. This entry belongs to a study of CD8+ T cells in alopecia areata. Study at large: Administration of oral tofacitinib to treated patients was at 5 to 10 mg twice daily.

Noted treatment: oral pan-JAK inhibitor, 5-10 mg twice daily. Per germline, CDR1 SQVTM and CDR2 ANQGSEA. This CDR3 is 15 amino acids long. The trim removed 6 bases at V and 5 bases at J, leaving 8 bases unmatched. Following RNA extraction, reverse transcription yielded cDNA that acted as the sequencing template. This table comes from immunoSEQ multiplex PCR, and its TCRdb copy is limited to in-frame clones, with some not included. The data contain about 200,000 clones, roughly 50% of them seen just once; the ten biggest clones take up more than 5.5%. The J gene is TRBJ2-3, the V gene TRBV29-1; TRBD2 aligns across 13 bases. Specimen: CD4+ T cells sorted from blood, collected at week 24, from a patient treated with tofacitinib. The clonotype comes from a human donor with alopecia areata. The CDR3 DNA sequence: TGCAGCGTCGCCGTGGGGACTAGCGGGAAAGATACGCAGTATTTT. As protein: CSVAVGTSGKDTQYF.